Included here is one T cell receptor (beta chain) sequence, with context. The data are from a study of blood T cell repertoires in COVID-19. Study at large: The United States, Italy and Spain were the sources of the acute and convalescent COVID-19 samples. PBMCs, B-cell-depleted T cells, or T cells were the source of the cDNA or gDNA that made up the material.

Seattle participants joined during active infection and were tracked over time. With 5 bases clipped from V and 1 base from J, the junction kept 10 bases outside the gene matches. Germline lookup yields CDR1 GTSNPN and CDR2 SVGIG (reference sequence). The CDR3 runs 16 residues. Original methodology: Reference gene primer amplification gave estimated nucleated cell counts. Generated by immunoSEQ multiplex PCR, the TCRdb table keeps only in-frame clones and is missing some. V and J calls and clone size are given by that table; D and trimming were obtained from the DNA. The sample includes around 84,000 clones, about 73% seen only once; the top ten take approximately 40%.

The specimen sequenced was peripheral blood. This receptor was identified in a man aged 55 to 70 with COVID-19, enrolled during active disease. The chain combines TRBV30 with TRBJ1-1; the match to TRBD1 covers 10 bases. The CDR3 sequence: CAWQRDRGASNTEAFF. The CDR3 nucleotides are TGTGCCTGGCAGCGGGACAGGGGTGCTTCGAACACTGAAGCTTTCTTT.